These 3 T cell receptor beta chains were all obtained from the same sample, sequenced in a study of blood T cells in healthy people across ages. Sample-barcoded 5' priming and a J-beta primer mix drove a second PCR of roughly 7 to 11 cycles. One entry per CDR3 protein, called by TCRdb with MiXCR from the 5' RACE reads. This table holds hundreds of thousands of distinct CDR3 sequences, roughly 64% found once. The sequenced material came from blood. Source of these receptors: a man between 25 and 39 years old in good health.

This chain's CDR3 is CASSLGPSGDYEQYF. The CDR3 nucleotides read TGTGCCAGCAGCTTAGGTCCTAGCGGGGACTACGAGCAGTACTTC. This rearrangement joins TRBV7-2 to TRBJ2-7, with 9 bases fitting TRBD2. CDR1 is SGHTA, CDR2 FQGNSA, per germline. J was trimmed by 3 bases and V by 1 base; bases with no gene match: 4. The CDR3 consists of 15 residues.

Here the CDR3 DNA reads TGCGCCAGCAGCCAAGATCTGAGCGGGGGGACCTACGAGCAGTACTTC. Translation gives CASSQDLSGGTYEQYF. V usage is TRBV4-3 and J usage is TRBJ2-7; 9 bases line up with TRBD2. V shed 0 bases, J shed 2 bases, and the junction held 5 bases outside the gene matches. CDR3 length equals 16 residues. The germline V gene encodes CDR1 LGHNA and CDR2 YSLEER.

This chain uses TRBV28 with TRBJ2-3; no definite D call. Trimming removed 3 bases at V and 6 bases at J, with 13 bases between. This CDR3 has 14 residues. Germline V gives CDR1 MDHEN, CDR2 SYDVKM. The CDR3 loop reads CASSFGHPGDTQYF. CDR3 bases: TGTGCCAGCAGTTTCGGCCACCCCGGGGATACGCAGTATTTT. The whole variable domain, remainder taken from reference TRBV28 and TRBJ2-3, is DVKVTQSSRYLVKRTGEKVFLECVQDMDHENMFWYRQDPGLGLRLIYFSYDVKMKEKGDIPEGYSVSREKKERFSLILESASTNQTSMYLCASSFGHPGDTQYFGPGTRLTVL.